The 3 T cell receptor beta chains given below trace back to one sample, sequenced in a study of blood T cell repertoires in COVID-19. The method was immunoSEQ multiplex PCR; TCRdb's version includes in-frame clones alone and lacks a portion of them. The sample carries 250,000 to 300,000 clones, over 75% recorded once. Source material: PBMCs or T cells enriched from blood (not recorded which). These receptors all come from a woman aged 25 to 45 who had recovered from COVID-19.

This sequence joins TRBV19 and TRBJ2-2, with 10 bases matching TRBD1. There are 16 residues in the CDR3. The germline V gene encodes CDR1 LNHDA and CDR2 SQIVND (reference sequence). The trim removed 5 bases at V and 4 bases at J, leaving 7 bases unmatched. The CDR3, as DNA: TGTGCCAGTAGTCTAAGAGGACAGGGGGGCACCGGGGAGCTGTTTTTT. It yields the protein CASSLRGQGGTGELFF.

V usage is TRBV9 and J usage is TRBJ1-1, with D uncertain. CDR1 is SGDLS, CDR2 YYNGEE, per germline. The CDR3 is 13 amino acids. V lost 1 base to trimming and J lost 0 bases, with 4 bases between them. CDR3 nucleotide sequence: TGTGCCAGCAGCGTATCCATGAACACTGAAGCTTTCTTT. Protein sequence: CASSVSMNTEAFF.

The chain joins TRBV6-5 to TRBJ1-3; 7 bases match TRBD1. The CDR3 contains 15 residues. CDR1 and CDR2 from the germline V gene are MNHEY and SVGAGI. V lost 0 bases to trimming and J lost 4 bases; unmatched junction nucleotides: 3. CDR3 residues: CASSYSTGSGNTIYF. In DNA, the CDR3 is TGTGCCAGCAGTTACTCGACAGGGTCCGGAAACACCATATATTTT.